The rows below give T cell receptor beta chains drawn from one sample of a study of PD-L1 blockade in urothelial cancer. TCRdb keeps only in-frame clones here, not all; method: immunoSEQ multiplex PCR. This table has around 45,000 clones, about 80% appearing once. The sample here was PBMCs, taken around atezolizumab (anti-PD-L1) treatment. The receptors stem from a man aged 55 to 70 with urothelial cancer. Both conserved end residues are part of each CDR3. A D gene is named only where the DNA matches it firmly. The size of a clone is reported for some rows only, either as once, few or many, or as a class for expanded clones.

>TRBD1|TRBV30|TRBJ1-1|once
TGTGCCTGGAGGACAGGGTTGAACACTGAAGCTTTCTTT
CAWRTGLNTEAFF
>NA|TRBV6-1|TRBJ1-1|NA
TGTGCCAGCAGTGGGGCAGGGGACGGAACTGAAGCTTTCTTT
CASSGAGDGTEAFF
>NA|TRBV11-2|TRBJ1-6|few
TGTGCCAGCAGCTTACCTCCCGCGCCCCTCCACTTT
CASSLPPAPLHF
>NA|TRBV7-9|TRBJ2-7|NA
TGTGCCAGCAGCTTAGACAGGCCACAGTACGAGCAGTACTTC
CASSLDRPQYEQYF
>NA|TRBV27|TRBJ1-1|NA
TGTGCCAGCAGCCCCCACAGGGAGAACACTGAAGCTTTCTTT
CASSPHRENTEAFF
>NA|TRBV28|TRBJ1-4|NA
TGTGCCAGCAGTTTATCAGGGGCCGGTTCTAATGAAAAACTGTTTTTT
CASSLSGAGSNEKLFF
>NA|TRBV30|TRBJ2-5|NA
TGTGCCTGGGGGCCGGGGGAAGAGACCCAGTACTTC
CAWGPGEETQYF
>NA|TRBV2|TRBJ2-7|NA
TGTGCCAGCAGTGAGCGTGAGCAGGGCTACGAGCAGTACTTC
CASSEREQGYEQYF
>TRBD1|TRBV19|TRBJ2-7|NA
TGTGCCAGTAGTCAACCGGGACAGGGAGGCTACGAGCAGTACTTC
CASSQPGQGGYEQYF
>TRBD1|TRBV7-2|TRBJ2-7|NA
TGTGCCAGCAGCATAACCGGGACAGCCTACGAGCAGTACTTC
CASSITGTAYEQYF
>NA|TRBV9|TRBJ2-7|NA
TGTGCCAGCAGCGTTACAGGTGCTGCCTACGAGCAGTACTTC
CASSVTGAAYEQYF
>NA|TRBV18|TRBJ1-2|NA
TGTGCCAGCTCACCCGTCAACTATGGCTACACCTTC
CASSPVNYGYTF
>NA|TRBV5-5|TRBJ1-4|NA
TGTGCCAGCAGTCAGTACCGGGTGGGTGAAAAACTGTTTTTT
CASSQYRVGEKLFF
>NA|TRBV6-1|TRBJ1-2|NA
TGTGCCAGCAGTGAAACCCCACGGGGAACCTATGGCTACACCTTC
CASSETPRGTYGYTF
>NA|TRBV5-4|TRBJ2-2|NA
TGTGCCAGCAGCCCTGCTCAGGGAACCGGGGAGCTGTTTTTT
CASSPAQGTGELFF
>NA|TRBV6-1|TRBJ1-4|NA
TGTGCCAGCAGTTCCCACAGGAACTCTAATGAAAAACTGTTTTTT
CASSSHRNSNEKLFF
>NA|TRBV6-5|TRBJ2-5|NA
TGTGCCAGCAGTTACGCAGGGTTTGTTGGAGAGACCCAGTACTTC
CASSYAGFVGETQYF
>TRBD2|TRBV5-1|TRBJ2-3|NA
TGCGCCAGCAGCTTGGCACCTAGCGGGGGCACAGATACGCAGTATTTT
CASSLAPSGGTDTQYF
>TRBD2|TRBV9|TRBJ2-1|NA
TGTGCCAGCAGCGTAGTAGGGTACGGGGGGGGGTCCTACAATGAGCAGTTCTTC
CASSVVGYGGGSYNEQFF
>TRBD2|TRBV2|TRBJ2-4|NA
TGTGCCAGCTGTAGCGGGGGGGGAGACATTCAGTACTTC
CASCSGGGDIQYF
>TRBD1|TRBV11-2|TRBJ1-5|once
TGTGCCAGCAGCATCCCGTACAGGGGTGGCAATCAGCCCCAGCATTTT
CASSIPYRGGNQPQHF
>NA|TRBV20-1|TRBJ2-7|NA
TGCAGTGCCGAGACAGGACACGAGCAGTACTTC
CSAETGHEQYF
>NA|TRBV28|TRBJ2-1|NA
TGTGCCAGCAGTTTGTCAGGGGCAGGGTCCTCCTACAATGAGCAGTTCTTC
CASSLSGAGSSYNEQFF
>TRBD1|TRBV28|TRBJ1-4|NA
TGTGCCAGCAACCCGGTATGGAGACAGGGTGAAAAACTGTTTTTT
CASNPVWRQGEKLFF
>TRBD1|TRBV7-9|TRBJ1-2|NA
TGTGCCAGCAGCCCATTCCCTATGACAGGGCCCTATGGCTACACCTTC
CASSPFPMTGPYGYTF
>NA|TRBV5-4|TRBJ1-4|NA
TGTGCCAGCAGCTTGAAACAGGAAGGAAATGAAAAACTGTTTTTT
CASSLKQEGNEKLFF
>NA|TRBV7-2|TRBJ1-2|NA
TGTGCCAGCAGCTTAGGCCTTTTGTTAGTAGACTATGGCTACACCTTC
CASSLGLLLVDYGYTF
>TRBD2|TRBV7-9|TRBJ2-1|NA
TGTGCCAGCAGCTTCGCTAGCGGGGGGGTCCGGGAGGGCAATGAGCAGTTCTTC
CASSFASGGVREGNEQFF
>TRBD2|TRBV30|TRBJ2-7|once
TGTGCCTGGAGTCGAGGACTAGGTTTCTACGAGCAGTACTTC
CAWSRGLGFYEQYF
>TRBD1|TRBV10-1|TRBJ2-1|NA
TGCGCCAGCCGTCCCGGGACAGGGGGGACTGAGCAGTTCTTC
CASRPGTGGTEQFF
>TRBD2|TRBV7-6|TRBJ2-3|NA
TGTGCCAGCAGCTTAGGGAGCGGGGGGGCTTTCGGGACAGATACGCAGTATTTT
CASSLGSGGAFGTDTQYF
>TRBD1|TRBV28|TRBJ2-7|NA
TGTGCCAGCAGTGTAAGACAGGGGGCTGCGTACGAGCAGTACTTC
CASSVRQGAAYEQYF
>TRBD1|TRBV5-1|TRBJ1-1|few
TGCGCCAGCAGCCCCCGACAGGGACTGCGCACTGAAGCTTTCTTT
CASSPRQGLRTEAFF
>NA|TRBV10-3|TRBJ2-7|NA
TGTGCCATCAGTGAGCTAGGGGGGGCCTACGAGCAGTACTTC
CAISELGGAYEQYF
>TRBD1|TRBV6-1|TRBJ1-5|medium-sized
TGTGCCAGCAGCCTCGACAGGGGAAGCAATCAGCCCCAGCATTTT
CASSLDRGSNQPQHF
>NA|TRBV7-2|TRBJ1-6|few
TGTGCCAGCAGCTTAAGCGGGACACCCTATAATTCACCCCTCCACTTT
CASSLSGTPYNSPLHF